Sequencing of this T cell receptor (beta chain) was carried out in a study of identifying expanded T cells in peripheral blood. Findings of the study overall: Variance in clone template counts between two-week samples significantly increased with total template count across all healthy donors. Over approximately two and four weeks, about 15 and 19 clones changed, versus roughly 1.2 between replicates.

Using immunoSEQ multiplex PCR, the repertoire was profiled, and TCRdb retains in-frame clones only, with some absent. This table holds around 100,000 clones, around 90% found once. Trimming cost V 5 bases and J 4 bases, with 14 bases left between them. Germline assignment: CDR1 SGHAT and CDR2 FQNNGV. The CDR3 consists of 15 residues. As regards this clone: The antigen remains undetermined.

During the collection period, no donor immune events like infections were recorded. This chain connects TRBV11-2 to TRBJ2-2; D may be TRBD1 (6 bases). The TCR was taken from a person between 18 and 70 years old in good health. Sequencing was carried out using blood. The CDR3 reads CASSLALGGTGELFF. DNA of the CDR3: TGTGCCAGCAGCCTAGCCTTAGGGGGCACCGGGGAGCTGTTTTTT.